Detailed here is one TCR beta chain. Its antigen is as yet unknown. With 60 Vbeta and 13 Jbeta primers, the PCR was carried out. Libraries were prepared by immunoSEQ multiplex PCR; TCRdb keeps only in-frame clonotypes and omits some of them. There are roughly 60,000 clones in the sample; 60% to 85% occur only once, and approximately 3.3% lies in the top ten. These data originate in a study of cytomegalovirus exposure and HLA in healthy donors. Whole-study context: An early data release held some 85 million unique TCRs from HLA-typed donors. The Caucasian-associated ancestry cluster contained more than 75% of the 398 genotyped donors.

Study-wide results and caveats: Common viral pathogens seemed, in a later analysis, to connect with several of the most significant clusters. Earlier analysis found most TCR beta V segments productive about 87% or about 30% of the time.

J was trimmed by 4 bases and V by 0 bases; bases with no gene match: 4. Germline-derived CDR1 and CDR2 are SGHRS and YFSETQ. The CDR3 totals 15 residues. The genes are TRBV5-1 and TRBJ2-5, with 9 bases matching TRBD1. The source is a woman aged 40-49 years in good health and CMV-seropositive. Sequencing input: PBMCs. Here the CDR3 DNA reads TGCGCCAGCAGCTTGGGACAGGGGGGTCGAGAGACCCAGTACTTC. Protein product: CASSLGQGGRETQYF.